What follows are 10 T cell receptor beta chains derived from one specimen sequenced in a study of blood T cell repertoires in COVID-19. Produced via immunoSEQ multiplex PCR; TCRdb's table is partial and in-frame only. The sample lists some 180,000 clones; around 80% were seen once. Sequencing was done on a sample of peripheral blood. The source is a woman over 75 with active or convalescent COVID-19.

CDR3 region: CASSSEPTGMNTEAFF. CDR3 sequence (DNA): TGCGCCAGCAGCTCCGAACCCACAGGCATGAACACTGAAGCTTTCTTT. V and J are TRBV5-1 and TRBJ1-1, with D tentatively TRBD1 (5 bases). CDR1 and CDR2 (germline): SGHRS, YFSETQ. V lost 3 bases, J lost 0 bases, and 15 bases lay in between. The CDR3 is 16 amino acids.

This clone has just one count. The J gene is TRBJ2-6, the V gene TRBV24-1, with 9 bases lining up with TRBD1. The CDR3 is 18 amino acids. The germline gives CDR1 KGHDR, CDR2 SFDVKD. The ends lost 4 bases at V and 7 bases at J; junction bases unmatched: 13. Here the CDR3 reads CATSESGRGTGIANVLTF. The CDR3 nucleotides are TGTGCCACCAGTGAAAGTGGTCGAGGGACAGGGATTGCCAACGTCCTGACTTTC.

The chain employs TRBV5-4 and TRBJ1-1; possible D gene TRBD1, 5 bases. Trimming shortened V by 4 bases and J by 4 bases, and 20 bases separated the two germline ends. The CDR3 length is 16 residues. Germline V lookup: CDR1 SGHNT, CDR2 YYREEE (reference sequence). As DNA, the CDR3 is TGTGCCAGCAGCCTAGCGGGGCGCTGGAGGGGCACTGAAGCTTTCTTT. Protein product: CASSLAGRWRGTEAFF.

The J gene is TRBJ1-5, the V gene TRBV7-9, with D uncertain. The CDR3 is 14 residues long. V dropped 6 bases and J dropped 9 bases, with 18 bases sitting between them. Germline CDR1 is SEHNR and CDR2 is FQNEAQ (reference sequence). DNA of the CDR3: TGTGCCAGCAGGGTTAATGGGGAGGATCGGCCCCAGCATTTT. This sequence encodes CASRVNGEDRPQHF.

V gene TRBV15 combines with J gene TRBJ2-2, with D perhaps matching TRBD1 (7 bases). The V gene lost 6 bases and the J gene lost 6 bases, with 17 bases spanning the gap. The CDR3 totals 15 residues. Germline V gene data show CDR1 as LNHNV and CDR2 as YYDKDF (reference sequence). The DNA for the CDR3 is TGTGCCACCAGTCGTCAGGGGGGAGTCGCCGGGGAGCTGTTTTTT. This gives the protein CATSRQGGVAGELFF.

This clone was seen a single time. CDR3: CASSVSGAGEYGYTF. The CDR3 bases are TGCGCCAGCAGTGTTTCGGGAGCGGGGGAATATGGCTACACCTTC. V and J are TRBV10-2 and TRBJ1-2; D is perhaps TRBD1 (5 bases). The CDR3 length is 15 residues. Germline lookup yields CDR1 WSHSY and CDR2 SAAADI. Trimming took 4 bases from V and 5 from J, leaving 17 bases between them.

This sequence joins TRBV13 and TRBJ2-7, with D maybe TRBD1 (6 bases). Deletions cut 2 bases from V and 3 bases from J, with 20 bases between. The germline gives CDR1 PRHDT, CDR2 FYEKMQ (reference sequence). The CDR3 has 17 residues. The CDR3 protein is CASSLRAFRQANYEQYF. The CDR3 region has the DNA TGTGCCAGCAGCTTACGAGCGTTTCGACAGGCGAACTACGAGCAGTACTTC. Together with reference TRBV13 and TRBJ2-7, the CDR3 gives the full variable domain: AAGVIQSPRHLIKEKRETATLKCYPIPRHDTVYWYQQGPGQDPQFLISFYEKMQSDKGSIPDRFSAQQFSDYHSELNMSSLELGDSALYFCASSLRAFRQANYEQYFGPGTRLTVT.

The genes are TRBV7-9 and TRBJ2-5; 12 bases line up with TRBD2. The V gene's germline CDR1 is SEHNR and CDR2 FQNEAQ (reference sequence). The CDR3 covers 14 residues. J was trimmed by 5 bases and V by 4 bases; bases with no gene match: 2. The CDR3 coding sequence is TGTGCCAGCAGCTCCGGGACTAGCGGGGAGACCCAGTACTTC. Amino acid sequence: CASSSGTSGETQYF.

The genes are TRBV27 and TRBJ1-1, with D tentatively TRBD1 (5 bases). The CDR3 is 16 amino acids. Germline V lookup: CDR1 MNHEY, CDR2 SMNVEV (reference sequence). V was cut by 3 bases and J by 3 bases, with 17 bases left in between. In DNA, the CDR3 is TGTGCCAGCAGTTTTCTTCACCAAGACAGAGACACTGAAGCTTTCTTT. This codes for CASSFLHQDRDTEAFF.

The chain uses TRBV19 and TRBJ2-5; D perhaps matches TRBD1 (5 bases). The CDR3 consists of 16 residues. The V gene lost 5 bases and the J gene lost 5 bases, with 21 bases spanning the gap. From germline, CDR1 is LNHDA and CDR2 SQIVND (reference sequence). CDR3: CASSQTLTKGIETQYF. The CDR3 DNA is TGTGCCAGTAGTCAAACCCTAACAAAGGGGATTGAGACCCAGTACTTC.